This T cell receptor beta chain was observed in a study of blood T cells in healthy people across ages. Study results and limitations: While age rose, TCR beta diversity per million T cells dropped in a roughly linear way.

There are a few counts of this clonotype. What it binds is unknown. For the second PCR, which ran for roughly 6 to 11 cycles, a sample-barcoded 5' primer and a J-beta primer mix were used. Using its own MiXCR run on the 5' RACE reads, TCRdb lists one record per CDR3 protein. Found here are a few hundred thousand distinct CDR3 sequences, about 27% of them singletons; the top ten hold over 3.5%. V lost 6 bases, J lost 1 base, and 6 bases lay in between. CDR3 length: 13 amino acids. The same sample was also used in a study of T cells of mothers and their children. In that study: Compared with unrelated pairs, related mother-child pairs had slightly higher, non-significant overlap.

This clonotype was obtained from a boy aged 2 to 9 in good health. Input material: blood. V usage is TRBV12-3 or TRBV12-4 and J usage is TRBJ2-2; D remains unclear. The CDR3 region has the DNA TGTGCCAGCAGGCCAAGGAACACCGGGGAGCTGTTTTTT. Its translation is CASRPRNTGELFF.